One sample yielded the 26 T cell receptor beta chains listed below, sequenced in a study of blood T cell repertoires in COVID-19. Sequencing used immunoSEQ multiplex PCR; TCRdb keeps in-frame clones, though not all of them. The data show 200,000 or so clones, with about 88% seen just once and 2.9% held by the top ten. The source material was peripheral blood. These TCRs come from a man aged 50 to 59 who had recovered from COVID-19.

This clone appeared a few times. This sequence joins TRBV19 and TRBJ1-2, with D tentatively TRBD1 (5 bases). Trimming shortened V by 4 bases and J by 6 bases, and 12 bases separated the two germline ends. There are 13 residues in the CDR3. Germline CDR1 reads LNHDA; CDR2 reads SQIVND (reference sequence). The DNA for the CDR3 is TGTGCCAGTAGTACCACGGGGGGAGATGGCTACACCTTC. It specifies CASSTTGGDGYTF.

The sample holds one count of this clone. V and J are TRBV4-1 and TRBJ2-3, with 9 bases lining up with TRBD2. The V gene's germline CDR1 is MGHRA and CDR2 YSYEKL. There are 18 residues in the CDR3. The junction had 12 bases not matched to a gene; V was cut back by 1 base and J by 4 bases. The CDR3 is CASSQVLSRGRAADTQYF. The CDR3 coding sequence is TGCGCCAGCAGCCAAGTGCTTTCTCGCGGGAGGGCCGCAGATACGCAGTATTTT.

This chain links TRBV4-1 with TRBJ2-5, with D possibly matching TRBD2 (6 bases). V lost 0 bases to trimming and J lost 2 bases, with 10 bases between them. The CDR3 spans 15 residues. Germline V gene data show CDR1 as MGHRA and CDR2 as YSYEKL. DNA of the CDR3: TGCGCCAGCAGCCAAGATCGCGGGACTCAAGAGACCCAGTACTTC. Its protein is CASSQDRGTQETQYF.

This rearrangement joins TRBV28 to TRBJ1-1; D remains ambiguous. The length of the CDR3 is 17 residues. V was shortened by 1 base and J by 6 bases, with 21 bases between the two germline ends. Germline V gene data show CDR1 as MDHEN and CDR2 as SYDVKM. Here the CDR3 reads CASSLYPLRSADPEAFF. The CDR3 DNA is TGTGCCAGCAGTTTATACCCCCTCCGAAGCGCTGACCCTGAAGCTTTCTTT.

V gene TRBV7-2 combines with J gene TRBJ1-5; 8 bases map to TRBD1. This CDR3 contains 15 residues. The V and J ends lost 5 bases and 4 bases, in that order; junction bases with no gene match: 7. CDR1 and CDR2 from the germline V gene are SGHTA and FQGNSA. The DNA of the CDR3 is TGTGCCAGCAGCCTACAGGGGGGATGGAATCAGCCCCAGCATTTT. It is translated as CASSLQGGWNQPQHF.

The chain links TRBV9 to TRBJ2-3; tentative D call: TRBD2 (6 bases). Germline V gives CDR1 SGDLS, CDR2 YYNGEE. The CDR3 has 18 residues. V lost 3 bases, J lost 4 bases, and 24 bases lay in between. The CDR3 coding sequence is TGTGCCAGCAGCGATCCCTTGGGGGACCGGGAGTGGGCAGATACGCAGTATTTT. This translates into CASSDPLGDREWADTQYF.

This rearrangement joins TRBV3-1 (or the pseudogene TRBV3-2) to TRBJ1-2; 8 positions agree with TRBD1. V was pared by 3 bases and J by 4 bases, with 4 bases of the junction left unmatched. The CDR3 totals 14 residues. Germline V gene sequence: CDR1 LGHDT, CDR2 YNNKEL (reference sequence). The CDR3: CASSQGQAPYGYTF. In DNA, the CDR3 is TGTGCCAGCAGCCAGGGACAGGCTCCCTATGGCTACACCTTC.

This clone was seen just once. The chain couples TRBV2 to TRBJ2-2; D unclear. Trimming cost V 6 bases and J 1 base, with 9 bases left between them. Germline CDR1 and CDR2: SNHLY and FYNNEI. The CDR3 runs 14 residues. The DNA for the CDR3 is TGTGCCAGCAGCGGAGCCCTGAACACCGGGGAGCTGTTTTTT. Translation gives CASSGALNTGELFF.

This clone has only one observation. The rearrangement uses TRBV7-9 and TRBJ2-7; the D gene is possibly TRBD1 (6 bases). Germline V gene data show CDR1 as SEHNR and CDR2 as FQNEAQ (reference sequence). V lost 4 bases and J lost 5, with 12 bases in between. CDR3 size: 13 residues. The CDR3 sequence: CASSSITGNEQYF. CDR3 in DNA: TGTGCCAGCAGCTCCATAACAGGGAACGAGCAGTACTTC. Full variable domain (outside the CDR3, taken from reference TRBV7-9 and TRBJ2-7): DTGVSQNPRHKITKRGQNVTFRCDPISEHNRLYWYRQTLGQGPEFLTYFQNEAQLEKSRLLSDRFSAERPKGSFSTLEIQRTEQGDSAMYLCASSSITGNEQYFGPGTRLTVT.

The CDR3 DNA sequence: TGCGCCAGCAGCTTGGAGACAGGGAGCAACACTGAAGCTTTCTTT. Encoded protein: CASSLETGSNTEAFF. The V and J genes are TRBV5-1 and TRBJ1-1, with 7 bases aligning to TRBD1. V dropped 0 bases and J dropped 2; count of bases not matched to a gene: 4. CDR1 and CDR2 from the germline V gene are SGHRS and YFSETQ. CDR3 length: 15 residues.

CDR3 bases: TGTGCCAGCTCACCACCGGAGGGAGTTGATACGCAGTATTTT. Its translation: CASSPPEGVDTQYF. This rearrangement joins TRBV18 to TRBJ2-3; TRBD2 is a possible D gene (6 bases). CDR3 size: 14 residues. CDR1 and CDR2 (germline): KGHSH, LQKENI. Trimming pared 0 bases from V and 6 bases from J, leaving 10 bases between.

This clone was observed a few times. This chain connects TRBV7-9 to TRBJ2-6; 8 bases agree with TRBD1. The trim removed 5 bases at V and 2 bases at J, leaving 2 bases unmatched. The V gene's germline CDR1 is SEHNR and CDR2 FQNEAQ (reference sequence). This CDR3 has 15 amino acids. The CDR3 DNA sequence: TGTGCCAGCAGCGTACAGGGGGCTGGGGCCAACGTCCTGACTTTC. Residues: CASSVQGAGANVLTF.

The chain couples TRBV27 to TRBJ1-1; a weak D match, TRBD1 (5 bases). The V end lost 3 bases, the J end lost 6 bases, and 17 bases lay between the germline ends. This CDR3 is built from 15 residues. The V gene's germline CDR1 is MNHEY and CDR2 SMNVEV (reference sequence). CDR3 residues: CASSLSGRGSAEAFF. Here the CDR3 DNA reads TGTGCCAGCAGTTTGTCGGGCCGGGGGAGCGCTGAAGCTTTCTTT.

This chain links TRBV18 with TRBJ1-1; TRBD1 is a possible D gene (6 bases). This CDR3 has 15 residues. In germline, CDR1 is KGHSH, CDR2 LQKENI. The ends were cut back, 6 bases at V and 1 base at J, with 15 bases in the middle. CDR3 DNA: TGTGCCAGCTCCCGAGCCACAGGGCGGAACACTGAAGCTTTCTTT. Amino acids: CASSRATGRNTEAFF.

This clone was detected only a few times. The rearrangement uses TRBV19 and TRBJ1-1; TRBD1 aligns across 7 bases. Germline loops: CDR1 LNHDA, CDR2 SQIVND (reference sequence). This CDR3 has 12 amino acids. With 7 bases clipped from V and 6 bases from J, the junction kept 5 bases outside the gene matches. In DNA, the CDR3 is TGTGCCAGTACGGACAGGCGGGCTGAAGCTTTCTTT. This translates into CASTDRRAEAFF.

The chain recombines TRBV6-6 with TRBJ2-7, with D perhaps TRBD2 (6 bases). This CDR3 region has 12 residues. Germline V gene data show CDR1 as MNHNY and CDR2 as SVGAGI (reference sequence). The CDR3 coding sequence is TGTGCAGCTTCGCTGAGGCGGGGCGAGCAGTACTTC. Translation gives CAASLRRGEQYF.

The chain is built from TRBV28 and TRBJ1-6, with 10 bases identical to TRBD1. The CDR3 extends over 15 amino acids. The J segment lost 9 bases and the V segment lost 6 bases, leaving 8 bases of the junction unmatched. Germline assignment: CDR1 MDHEN and CDR2 SYDVKM. CDR3 coding DNA: TGTGCCAGCAGAAGGGACAGGGGTCGTGGTTCACCCCTCCACTTT. Residues: CASRRDRGRGSPLHF. The variable domain in full, completed from reference TRBV28 and TRBJ1-6, reads DVKVTQSSRYLVKRTGEKVFLECVQDMDHENMFWYRQDPGLGLRLIYFSYDVKMKEKGDIPEGYSVSREKKERFSLILESASTNQTSMYLCASRRDRGRGSPLHFGNGTRLTVT.

The chain uses TRBV9 and TRBJ2-4, with D perhaps matching TRBD2 (7 bases). This CDR3 has 14 amino acids. Trimming removed 4 bases at V and 9 bases at J, with 17 bases between. Germline lookup yields CDR1 SGDLS and CDR2 YYNGEE. Here the CDR3 reads CASSPLWEGGIQYF. In DNA, the CDR3 is TGTGCCAGCAGCCCCCTCTGGGAGGGGGGCATTCAGTACTTC.

This chain joins TRBV27 and TRBJ1-5; the D is unclear. V lost 2 bases and J lost 0, with 11 bases in between. This CDR3 has 16 residues. Per the germline V gene, CDR1 is MNHEY and CDR2 is SMNVEV (reference sequence). The CDR3 coding sequence is TGTGCCAGCAGTTTAAGTGGAGTGGATAGCAATCAGCCCCAGCATTTT. It translates to CASSLSGVDSNQPQHF.

The V call is TRBV27, the J call TRBJ2-3; D is uncertain. The germline V gene encodes CDR1 MNHEY and CDR2 SMNVEV (reference sequence). The CDR3 sequence is 14 residues long. Trimming stripped 2 bases from V and 1 base from J, with 7 bases between. The CDR3 DNA follows: TGTGCCAGCAGTTTACTACCCGGCACAGATACGCAGTATTTT. Translating gives CASSLLPGTDTQYF.

This clone turned up a few times. The chain is built from TRBV6-5 and TRBJ1-1, with D hard to call. This CDR3 comprises 13 residues. Germline CDR1 is MNHEY and CDR2 is SVGAGI. Trimming stripped 6 bases from V and 1 base from J, with 9 bases between. The CDR3 coding sequence is TGTGCCAGCAGAAGCACCCCGAACACTGAAGCTTTCTTT. Translating gives CASRSTPNTEAFF.

The chain has TRBV5-1 and TRBJ2-7, with TRBD1 identical over 7 bases. This CDR3 has 14 amino acids. Trimming cost V 1 base and J 1 base; bases outside gene matches: 2. The germline V gene encodes CDR1 SGHRS and CDR2 YFSETQ. The CDR3 sequence is CASSLYRGSYEQYF. CDR3 nucleotide sequence: TGCGCCAGCAGCTTGTACAGGGGATCCTACGAGCAGTACTTC.

This clone was detected only a few times. The chain joins TRBV7-8 to TRBJ2-7, with 12 bases that match TRBD1. This CDR3 is built from 14 residues. Germline V gene lookup returns CDR1 SGHVS and CDR2 FQNEAQ. V lost 1 base, J lost 6 bases, and 1 base stayed unmatched. CDR3 amino acids: CASSLGDRGREQYF. Written as DNA, the CDR3 is TGTGCCAGCAGCTTAGGGGACAGGGGGCGCGAGCAGTACTTC.

This chain connects TRBV28 to TRBJ2-1, with TRBD2 as a possible D gene (6 bases). CDR3 length equals 17 residues. The ends were cut back, 3 bases at V and 6 bases at J, with 21 bases in the middle. Germline lookup yields CDR1 MDHEN and CDR2 SYDVKM. In DNA, the CDR3 is TGTGCCAGCAGTTTCAACGCGGGACCTAAGATAGGCAATGAGCAGTTCTTC. Encoded protein: CASSFNAGPKIGNEQFF. Filled out from reference TRBV28 and TRBJ2-1, the complete variable domain reads DVKVTQSSRYLVKRTGEKVFLECVQDMDHENMFWYRQDPGLGLRLIYFSYDVKMKEKGDIPEGYSVSREKKERFSLILESASTNQTSMYLCASSFNAGPKIGNEQFFGPGTRLTVL.

Written as DNA, the CDR3 is TGTGCCAGCAGTAAAACGACAGGGCTTTACCCCCTTTTAACAGATACGCAGTATTTT. This codes for CASSKTTGLYPLLTDTQYF. The chain joins TRBV27 to TRBJ2-3; TRBD1 aligns across 7 bases. Germline assignment: CDR1 MNHEY and CDR2 SMNVEV (reference sequence). CDR3 length: 19 residues. After removal of 5 bases from V and 3 bases from J, the junction contained 20 bases not matched to a gene.

The V and J genes are TRBV6-1 and TRBJ2-7; TRBD1 matches 8 bases. V shed 3 bases and J 2 bases; nucleotides not matched to a gene: 6. This CDR3 is built from 15 residues. Germline CDR1 and CDR2: MNHNS and SASEGT. The CDR3 spells CASSDAGGAPYEQYF. The DNA for the CDR3 is TGTGCCAGCAGTGACGCAGGGGGCGCCCCCTACGAGCAGTACTTC.